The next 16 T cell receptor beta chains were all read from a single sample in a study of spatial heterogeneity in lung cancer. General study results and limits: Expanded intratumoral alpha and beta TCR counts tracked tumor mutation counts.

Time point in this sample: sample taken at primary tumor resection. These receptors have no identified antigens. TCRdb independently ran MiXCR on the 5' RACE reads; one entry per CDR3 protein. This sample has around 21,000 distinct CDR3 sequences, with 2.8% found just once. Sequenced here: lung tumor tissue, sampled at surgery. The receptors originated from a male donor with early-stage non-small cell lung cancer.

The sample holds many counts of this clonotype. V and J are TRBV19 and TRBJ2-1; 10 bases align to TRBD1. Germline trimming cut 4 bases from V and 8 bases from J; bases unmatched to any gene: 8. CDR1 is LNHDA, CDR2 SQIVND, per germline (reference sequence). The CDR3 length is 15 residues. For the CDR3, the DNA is TGTGCCAGTAGTAAGGCGACAGGGGGCATCGATGAGCAGTTCTTC. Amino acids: CASSKATGGIDEQFF.

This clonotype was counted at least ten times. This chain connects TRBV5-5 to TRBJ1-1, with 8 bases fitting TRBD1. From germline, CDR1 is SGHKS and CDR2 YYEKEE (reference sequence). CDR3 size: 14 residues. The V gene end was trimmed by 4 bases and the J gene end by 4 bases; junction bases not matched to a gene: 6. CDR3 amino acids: CASSPQGVGTEAFF. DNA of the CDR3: TGTGCCAGCAGCCCACAGGGGGTAGGCACTGAAGCTTTCTTT.

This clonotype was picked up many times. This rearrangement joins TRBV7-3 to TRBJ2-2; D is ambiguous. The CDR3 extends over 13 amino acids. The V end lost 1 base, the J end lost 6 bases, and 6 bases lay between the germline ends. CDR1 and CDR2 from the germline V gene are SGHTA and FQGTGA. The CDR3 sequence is CASSLNSAGELFF. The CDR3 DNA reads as TGTGCCAGCAGCTTAAACTCCGCCGGGGAGCTGTTTTTT.

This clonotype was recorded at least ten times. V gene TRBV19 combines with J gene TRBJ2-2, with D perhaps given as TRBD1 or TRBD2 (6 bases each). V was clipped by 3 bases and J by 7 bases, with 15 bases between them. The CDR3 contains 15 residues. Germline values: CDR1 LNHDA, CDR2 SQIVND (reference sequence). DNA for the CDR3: TGTGCCAGTAGTATGTGGGGGGCCCTGATCGGGGAGCTGTTTTTT. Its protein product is CASSMWGALIGELFF.

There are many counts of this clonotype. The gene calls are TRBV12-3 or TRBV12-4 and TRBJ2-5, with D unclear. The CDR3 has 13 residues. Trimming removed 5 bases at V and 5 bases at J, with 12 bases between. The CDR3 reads CASSADTLETQYF. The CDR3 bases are TGTGCCAGCAGTGCCGATACATTGGAGACCCAGTACTTC.

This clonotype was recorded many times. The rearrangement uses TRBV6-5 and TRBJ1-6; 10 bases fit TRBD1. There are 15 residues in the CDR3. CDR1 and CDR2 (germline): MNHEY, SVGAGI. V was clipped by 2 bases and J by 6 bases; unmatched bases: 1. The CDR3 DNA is TGTGCCAGCAGTTACCGGACAGGGGGTAATTCACCCCTCCACTTT. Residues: CASSYRTGGNSPLHF.

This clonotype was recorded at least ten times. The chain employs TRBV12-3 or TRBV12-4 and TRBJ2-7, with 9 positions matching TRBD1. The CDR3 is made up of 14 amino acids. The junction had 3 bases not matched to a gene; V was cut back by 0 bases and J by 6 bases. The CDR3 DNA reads TGTGCCAGCAGTTTAGCGTGGGACAGGGTCGAGCAGTACTTC. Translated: CASSLAWDRVEQYF.

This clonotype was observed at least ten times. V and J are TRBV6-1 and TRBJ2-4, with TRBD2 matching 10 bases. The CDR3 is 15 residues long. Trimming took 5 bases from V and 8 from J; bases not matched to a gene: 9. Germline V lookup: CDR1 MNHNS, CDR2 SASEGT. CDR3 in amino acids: CASSRTSGDRDIQYF. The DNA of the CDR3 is TGTGCCAGCAGTAGGACTAGCGGAGACAGAGACATTCAGTACTTC.

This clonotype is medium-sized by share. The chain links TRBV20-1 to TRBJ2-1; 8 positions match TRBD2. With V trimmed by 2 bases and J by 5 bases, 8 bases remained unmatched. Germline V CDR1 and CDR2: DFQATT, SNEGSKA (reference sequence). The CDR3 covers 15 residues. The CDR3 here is CSARPGTSVNNEQFF. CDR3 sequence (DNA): TGCAGTGCTAGACCTGGGACTAGTGTGAACAATGAGCAGTTCTTC.

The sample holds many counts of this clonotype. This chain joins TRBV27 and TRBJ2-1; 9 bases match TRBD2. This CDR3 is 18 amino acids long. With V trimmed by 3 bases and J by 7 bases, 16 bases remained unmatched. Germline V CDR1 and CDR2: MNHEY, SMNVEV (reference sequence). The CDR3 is CASSLGGIAGGPLNEQFF. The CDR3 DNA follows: TGTGCCAGCAGTTTGGGGGGCATCGCGGGAGGGCCGTTGAATGAGCAGTTCTTC.

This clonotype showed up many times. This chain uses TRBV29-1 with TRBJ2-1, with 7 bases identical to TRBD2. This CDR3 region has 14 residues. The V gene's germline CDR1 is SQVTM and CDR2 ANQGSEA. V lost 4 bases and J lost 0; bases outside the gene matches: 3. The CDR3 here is CSVGGGSSYNEQFF. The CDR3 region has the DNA TGCAGCGTTGGGGGCGGGAGCTCCTACAATGAGCAGTTCTTC.

The CDR3 nucleotides are TGTGCCAGCTCACGGGTCCCGGGACAGGGGGCTGAGCAGTTCTTC. Amino acids: CASSRVPGQGAEQFF. The chain links TRBV18 to TRBJ2-1, with 12 bases matching TRBD1. The junction had 7 bases not matched to a gene; V was cut back by 4 bases and J by 9 bases. The CDR3 is made up of 15 amino acids. Germline-derived CDR1 and CDR2 are KGHSH and LQKENI.

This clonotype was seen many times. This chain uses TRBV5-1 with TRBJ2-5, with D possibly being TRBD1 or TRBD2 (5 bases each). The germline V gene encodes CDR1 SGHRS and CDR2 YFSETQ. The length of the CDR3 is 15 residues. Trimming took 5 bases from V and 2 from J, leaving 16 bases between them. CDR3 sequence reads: CASSKLGESQETQYF. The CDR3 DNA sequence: TGCGCCAGCAGTAAATTGGGGGAGTCACAAGAGACCCAGTACTTC.

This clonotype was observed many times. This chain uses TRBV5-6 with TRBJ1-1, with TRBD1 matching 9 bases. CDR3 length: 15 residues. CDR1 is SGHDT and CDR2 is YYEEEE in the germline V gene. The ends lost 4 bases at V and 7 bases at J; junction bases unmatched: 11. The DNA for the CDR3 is TGTGCCAGCAGCCGTCCCGGGACAGGGACGGGTGAAGCTTTCTTT. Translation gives CASSRPGTGTGEAFF.

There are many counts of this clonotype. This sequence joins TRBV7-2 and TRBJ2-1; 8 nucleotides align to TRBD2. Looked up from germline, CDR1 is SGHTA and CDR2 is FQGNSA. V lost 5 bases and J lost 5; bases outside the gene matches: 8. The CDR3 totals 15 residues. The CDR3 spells CASSPVSGGNNEQFF. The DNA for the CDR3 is TGTGCCAGCAGCCCCGTCAGCGGGGGTAACAATGAGCAGTTCTTC.

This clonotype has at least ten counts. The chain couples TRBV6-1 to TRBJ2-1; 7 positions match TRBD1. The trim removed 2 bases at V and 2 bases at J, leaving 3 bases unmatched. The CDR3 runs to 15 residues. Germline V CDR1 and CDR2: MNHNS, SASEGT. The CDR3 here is CASSELQGAYNEQFF. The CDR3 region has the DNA TGTGCCAGCAGTGAATTGCAGGGGGCCTACAATGAGCAGTTCTTC.